Sequencing of this T cell receptor (beta chain) was carried out in a study of CD8 T cells in ankylosing spondylitis. TCRdb reprocessed the 5' RACE reads via MiXCR and lists one record per CDR3 protein. The table includes 450,000 to 550,000 distinct CDR3 sequences, about 5.4% detected once. The CDR3 has 14 residues. The V gene lost 1 base and the J gene lost 3 bases, with 8 bases spanning the gap. This clonotype was found many times. Its specificity is unknown. Study results and limitations: Apparently characteristic of ankylosing spondylitis blood was a TCR beta motif (fewer than ten highly homologous variants).

The sample taken for sequencing was blood, either unsorted or a sorted T cell fraction (not recorded which). This sequence was found in a male donor with ankylosing spondylitis. The chain is built from TRBV12-3 or TRBV12-4 and TRBJ2-3, with D tentatively TRBD1 or TRBD2 (5 bases each). CDR3 residues: CASSLGGETDTQYF. The DNA of the CDR3 is TGTGCCAGCAGTTTAGGAGGGGAAACAGATACGCAGTATTTT.